The 6 T cell receptor beta chains below come from one sample, sequenced in a study of tumor and adjacent non-tumor tissue in lung cancer. TCRbeta libraries were built with three rounds of nested PCR, modified from ARM-PCR. TCRdb reprocessed the multiplex PCR reads with MiXCR, giving one entry per CDR3 protein. The table shows about 200,000 distinct CDR3 sequences, with 70% to 75% occurring only once. The template was RNA from unsorted bulk tissue. The sequenced sample was lung tumor tissue. These receptor sequences come from a man in his sixties with non-small cell lung cancer.

This clonotype was found a few times. The rearrangement uses TRBV6-6 and TRBJ1-2, with TRBD1 as a possible D gene (5 bases). The CDR3 loop spans 12 amino acids. CDR1 and CDR2 (germline): MNHNY, SVGAGI (reference sequence). V lost 6 bases and J 5 bases, leaving 10 bases between the germline ends. The CDR3 sequence: CASSQGRYGYTF. CDR3 in DNA: TGTGCCAGCAGCCAGGGCCGATATGGCTACACCTTC.

The table lists this clonotype with a count of one. A single base separates this from a much larger clone, so it may be a read error. The genes are TRBV20-1 and TRBJ2-3; tentatively, D is TRBD1 (5 bases). V lost 3 bases to trimming and J lost 8 bases, with 9 bases between them. The CDR3 runs to 11 residues. CDR1 and CDR2 (germline): DFQATT, SNEGSKA (reference sequence). CDR3 sequence (DNA): TGCAGTGCTAGTGTCAGGGTTACGCAGTATTTT. Translated: CSASVRVTQYF.

About this clonotype itself: This may arise from a read error, as a much more abundant clone is one base away. No conserved phenylalanine or tryptophan ends this CDR3, so it is likely a read error. V gene TRBV6-5 combines with J gene TRBJ2-5; 10 positions agree with TRBD1. CDR3 length: 16 amino acids. The V gene end was trimmed by 4 bases and the J gene end by 5 bases; junction bases not matched to a gene: 10. Germline CDR1 and CDR2: MNHEY and SVGAGI. This CDR3 reads CASSFFRDRGEETQYL. The CDR3 region has the DNA TGTGCCAGCAGTTTCTTCCGGGACAGGGGCGAGGAGACCCAGTACCTC.

This clonotype was seen repeatedly, ten times or more. The chain carries TRBV11-2 and TRBJ1-2, with 9 nucleotides matching TRBD1. V lost 5 bases, J lost 8 bases, and 12 bases stayed unmatched. There are 15 residues in the CDR3. The germline V gene encodes CDR1 SGHAT and CDR2 FQNNGV. The CDR3 nucleotides read TGTGCCAGCAGCGAAGGGGACAGGGCTCGAGGGGGCTACACCTTC. It codes for CASSEGDRARGGYTF.

This clonotype showed up just once. One base away lies a much larger clone, so this may be a sequencing read error. V is TRBV29-1 and J is TRBJ2-7; TRBD1 aligns across 8 bases. The CDR3 is 13 amino acids. V shed 7 bases and J 7 bases; nucleotides not matched to a gene: 12. Germline CDR1 is SQVTM and CDR2 is ANQGSEA. CDR3 DNA: TGCAGCGGTGTCGGGACAGGCGGTCAAGAGCAGTACTTC. Its translation is CSGVGTGGQEQYF.

Turning to this clonotype: This could be a read error, since a much larger clone is one nucleotide away. The genes are TRBV7-3 and TRBJ2-3, with 9 bases fitting TRBD2. The germline V gene has CDR1 SGHTA and CDR2 FQGTGA. CDR3 length: 14 residues. The DNA for the CDR3 is TGTGCCATCAGCTACGGGACTAGCCAAGATACGCAGTATTTT. Its translation is CAISYGTSQDTQYF. Full variable domain (missing parts from reference TRBV7-3 and TRBJ2-3): GAGVSQTPSNKVTEKGKYVELRCDPISGHTALYWYRQSLGQGPEFLIYFQGTGAADDSGLPNDRFFAVRPEGSVSTLKIQRTERGDSAVYLCAISYGTSQDTQYFGPGTRLTVL.